The rows below give T cell receptor beta chains drawn from one sample of a study of blood T cell repertoires in COVID-19. Sequencing was performed with immunoSEQ multiplex PCR; in TCRdb, only in-frame clones are kept and a portion is missing. The data show tens of thousands of clones, with about 90% seen just once and around 2% held by the top ten. What was sequenced was peripheral blood. The receptors originated from a man between 60 and 75 years old with acute or convalescent COVID-19. CDR3s include the opening cysteine and the closing phenylalanine or tryptophan. Each record gives: D gene, J gene, V gene, CDR3 DNA, CDR3 protein. A D gene is named only where the DNA matches it firmly.

d_gene: -; j_gene: TRBJ1-3; v_gene: TRBV19; CDR3nt: TGTGCCAGTACCCTCAAGGGGAGGGGAAACACCATATATTTT; CDR3aa: CASTLKGRGNTIYF
d_gene: -; j_gene: TRBJ2-3; v_gene: TRBV4-3; CDR3nt: TGCGCCAGCAGCCAAGATGGAGATATGGCCGGGAGTGGGGCTCGGAATACGCAGTATTTT; CDR3aa: CASSQDGDMAGSGARNTQYF
d_gene: TRBD1; j_gene: TRBJ1-5; v_gene: TRBV19; CDR3nt: TGTGCCAGTAGTACCCCCGGGACAGGGGGCGTAGGGAATCAGCCCCAGCATTTT; CDR3aa: CASSTPGTGGVGNQPQHF
d_gene: -; j_gene: TRBJ1-2; v_gene: TRBV30; CDR3nt: TGTGCCTGGAGTGTCAGGGGCCATGGCTACACCTTC; CDR3aa: CAWSVRGHGYTF
d_gene: TRBD1; j_gene: TRBJ2-2; v_gene: TRBV7-9; CDR3nt: TGTGCCAGCAGCTACACAGGGGGGAACGGGGAGCTGTTTTTT; CDR3aa: CASSYTGGNGELFF
d_gene: -; j_gene: TRBJ1-4; v_gene: TRBV7-6; CDR3nt: TGTGCCAGCAGCTTAGCGAGCGGGGTTGGTAATGAAAAACTGTTTTTT; CDR3aa: CASSLASGVGNEKLFF
d_gene: -; j_gene: TRBJ1-3; v_gene: TRBV5-5; CDR3nt: TGTGCCAGCAGCTTGAAAGACAGGGGAAACACCATATATTTT; CDR3aa: CASSLKDRGNTIYF
d_gene: TRBD1; j_gene: TRBJ2-1; v_gene: TRBV4-2; CDR3nt: TGTGCCAGCAGCCAAGAGGGACAGCTTAACAATGAGCAGTTCTTC; CDR3aa: CASSQEGQLNNEQFF
d_gene: -; j_gene: TRBJ2-1; v_gene: TRBV11-3; CDR3nt: TGTGCCAGCAGCTTAAGCGGATTTTACAATGAGCAGTTCTTC; CDR3aa: CASSLSGFYNEQFF
d_gene: TRBD2; j_gene: TRBJ2-7; v_gene: TRBV5-1; CDR3nt: TGCGCCAGCATCGACGAGCGGGCTAGCGGGAGGTACGAGCAGTACTTC; CDR3aa: CASIDERASGRYEQYF
d_gene: TRBD2; j_gene: TRBJ2-3; v_gene: TRBV6-5; CDR3nt: TGTGCCAGCAGTTACTCCACGACTAGCGCAGATACGCAGTATTTT; CDR3aa: CASSYSTTSADTQYF